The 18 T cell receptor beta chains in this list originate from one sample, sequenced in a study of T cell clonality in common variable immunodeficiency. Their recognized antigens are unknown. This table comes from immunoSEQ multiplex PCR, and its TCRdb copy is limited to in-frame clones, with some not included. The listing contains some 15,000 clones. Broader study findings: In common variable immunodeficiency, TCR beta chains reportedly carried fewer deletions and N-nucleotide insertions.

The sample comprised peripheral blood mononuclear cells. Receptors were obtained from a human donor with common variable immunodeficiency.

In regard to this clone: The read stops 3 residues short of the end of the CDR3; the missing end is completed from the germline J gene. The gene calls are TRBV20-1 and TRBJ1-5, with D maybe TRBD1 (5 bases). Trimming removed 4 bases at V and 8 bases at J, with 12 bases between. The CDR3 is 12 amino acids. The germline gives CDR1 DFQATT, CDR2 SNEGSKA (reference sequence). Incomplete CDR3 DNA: TGCAGTGCTAACCTCGGGGGTAAGCCC. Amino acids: CSANLGGKP. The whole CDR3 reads CSANLGGKPQHF.

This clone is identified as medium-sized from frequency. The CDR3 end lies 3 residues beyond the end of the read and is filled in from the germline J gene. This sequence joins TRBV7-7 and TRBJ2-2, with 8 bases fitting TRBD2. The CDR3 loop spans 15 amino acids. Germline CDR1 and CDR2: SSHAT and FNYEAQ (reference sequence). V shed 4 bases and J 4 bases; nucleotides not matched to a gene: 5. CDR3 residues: CASSSGLATTGELFF. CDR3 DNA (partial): TGTGCCAGCAGCTCCGGACTAGCAACCACCGGGGAG.

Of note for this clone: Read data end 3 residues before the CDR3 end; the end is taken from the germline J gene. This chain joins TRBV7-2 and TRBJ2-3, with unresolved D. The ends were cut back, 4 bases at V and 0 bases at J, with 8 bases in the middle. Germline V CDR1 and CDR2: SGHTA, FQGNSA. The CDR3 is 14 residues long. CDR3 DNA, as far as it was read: TGTGCCAGCAGCTCCCCTATTAGCACAGATACG. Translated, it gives CASSSPISTDT. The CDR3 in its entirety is CASSSPISTDTQYF.

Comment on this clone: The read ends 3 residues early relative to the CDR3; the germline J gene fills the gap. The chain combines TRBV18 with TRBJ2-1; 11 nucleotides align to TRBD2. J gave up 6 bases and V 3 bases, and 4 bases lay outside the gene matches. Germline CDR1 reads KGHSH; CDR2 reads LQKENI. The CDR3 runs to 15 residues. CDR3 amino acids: CASSPPGTSGNEQFF. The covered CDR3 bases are TGTGCCAGCTCACCGCCCGGGACTAGCGGCAATGAG. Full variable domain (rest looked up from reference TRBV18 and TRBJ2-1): NAGVMQNPRHLVRRRGQEARLRCSPMKGHSHVYWYRQLPEEGLKFMVYLQKENIIDESGMPKERFSAEFPKEGPSILRIQQVVRGDSAAYFCASSPPGTSGNEQFFGPGTRLTVL.

Partial CDR3 DNA: TGCAGTGCTAGAGGCTTACAGGGCTACGAG. It encodes CSARGLQGYE. The entire CDR3 protein reads CSARGLQGYEQYF. The rearrangement links TRBV20-1 to TRBJ2-7; D is possibly TRBD1 (6 bases). The sequenced fragment ends 3 residues before the CDR3 boundary, so the rest is inferred from the germline J gene. V was cut by 1 base and J by 3 bases, with 10 bases left in between. The CDR3 is made up of 13 amino acids. Germline values: CDR1 DFQATT, CDR2 SNEGSKA (reference sequence).

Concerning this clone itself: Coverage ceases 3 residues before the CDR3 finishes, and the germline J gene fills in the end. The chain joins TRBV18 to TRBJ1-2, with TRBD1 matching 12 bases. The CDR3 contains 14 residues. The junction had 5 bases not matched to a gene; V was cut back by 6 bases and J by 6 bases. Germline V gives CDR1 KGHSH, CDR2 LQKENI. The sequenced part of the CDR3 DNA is TGTGCCAGCTCGGGGACAGGGGGCCGGAATGGC. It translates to CASSGTGGRNG. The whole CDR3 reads CASSGTGGRNGYTF.

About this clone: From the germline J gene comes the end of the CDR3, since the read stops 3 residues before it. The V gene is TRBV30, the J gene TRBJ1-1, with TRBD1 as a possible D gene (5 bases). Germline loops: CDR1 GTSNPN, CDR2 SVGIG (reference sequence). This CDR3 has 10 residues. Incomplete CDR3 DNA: TGTGCCGGAACTTCGGGGGGA. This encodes CAGTSGG. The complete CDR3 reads CAGTSGGAFF.

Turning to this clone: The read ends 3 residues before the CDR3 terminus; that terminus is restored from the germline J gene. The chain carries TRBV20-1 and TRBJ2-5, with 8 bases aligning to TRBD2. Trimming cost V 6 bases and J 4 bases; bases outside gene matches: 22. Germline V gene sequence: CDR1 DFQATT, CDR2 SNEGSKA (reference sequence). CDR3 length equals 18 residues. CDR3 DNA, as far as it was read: TGCAGTGCAACCGGGCTTGGGCTAGCGGGTCCCCTGGTAGAGACC. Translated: CSATGLGLAGPLVET. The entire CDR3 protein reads CSATGLGLAGPLVETQYF.

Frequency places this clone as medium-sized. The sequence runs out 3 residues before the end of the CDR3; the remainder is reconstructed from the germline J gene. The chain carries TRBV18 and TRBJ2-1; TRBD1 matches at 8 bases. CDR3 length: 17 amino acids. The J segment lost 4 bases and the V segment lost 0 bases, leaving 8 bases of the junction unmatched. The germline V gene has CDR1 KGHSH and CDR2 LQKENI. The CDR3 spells CASSPPFAGTGYNEQFF. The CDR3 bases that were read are TGTGCCAGCTCACCACCGTTCGCCGGGACAGGTTACAATGAG.

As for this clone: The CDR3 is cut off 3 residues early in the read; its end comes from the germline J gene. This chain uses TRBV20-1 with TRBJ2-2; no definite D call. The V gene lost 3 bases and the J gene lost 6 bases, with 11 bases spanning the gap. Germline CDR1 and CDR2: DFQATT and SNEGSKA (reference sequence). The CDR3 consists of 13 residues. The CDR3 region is CSASFRLSGELFF. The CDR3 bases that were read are TGCAGTGCTAGCTTTAGACTTTCCGGGGAG.

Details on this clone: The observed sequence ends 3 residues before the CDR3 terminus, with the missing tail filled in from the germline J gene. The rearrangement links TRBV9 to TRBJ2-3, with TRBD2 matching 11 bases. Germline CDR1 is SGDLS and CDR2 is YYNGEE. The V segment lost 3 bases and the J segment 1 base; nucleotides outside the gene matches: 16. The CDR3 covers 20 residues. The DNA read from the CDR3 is TGTGCCAGCAGCGAGCCGGGACTAGCGGCAGGGACGGGTCGCACAGATACG. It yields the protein CASSEPGLAAGTGRTDT. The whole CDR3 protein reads CASSEPGLAAGTGRTDTQYF.

The DNA read from the CDR3 is TGCGCCAGCAGCTTGGCCGGTGCTACCTCCTACGAG. It specifies CASSLAGATSYE. The entire CDR3 protein reads CASSLAGATSYEQYF. This chain joins TRBV5-1 and TRBJ2-7, with D hard to call. Coverage ceases 3 residues before the CDR3 finishes, and the germline J gene fills in the end. CDR3 size: 15 residues. Germline V gene data show CDR1 as SGHRS and CDR2 as YFSETQ. V lost 0 bases, J lost 0 bases, and 10 bases lay in between.

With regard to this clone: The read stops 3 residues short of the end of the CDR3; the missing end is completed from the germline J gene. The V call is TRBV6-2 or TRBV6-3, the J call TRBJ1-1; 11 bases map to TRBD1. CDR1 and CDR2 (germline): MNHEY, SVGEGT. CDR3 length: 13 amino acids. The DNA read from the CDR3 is TGTGCCAGCAGTACTTGGGACAGGGGGGAA. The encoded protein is CASSTWDRGE. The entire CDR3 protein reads CASSTWDRGEAFF.

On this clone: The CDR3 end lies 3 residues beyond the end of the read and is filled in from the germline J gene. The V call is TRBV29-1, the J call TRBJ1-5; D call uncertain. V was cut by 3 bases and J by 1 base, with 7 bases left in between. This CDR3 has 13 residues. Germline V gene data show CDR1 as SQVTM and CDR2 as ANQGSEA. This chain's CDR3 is CSVEAGSNQPQHF. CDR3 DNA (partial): TGCAGCGTTGAGGCGGGGAGCAATCAGCCC.

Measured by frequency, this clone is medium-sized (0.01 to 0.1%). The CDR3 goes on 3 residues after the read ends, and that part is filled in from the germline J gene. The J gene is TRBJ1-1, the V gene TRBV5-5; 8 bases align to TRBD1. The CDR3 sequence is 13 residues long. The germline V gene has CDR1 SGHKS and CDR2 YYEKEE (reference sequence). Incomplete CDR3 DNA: TGTGCCAGCAGCTTGGGGACAGGGTTGGAA. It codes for CASSLGTGLE. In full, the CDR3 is CASSLGTGLEAFF.

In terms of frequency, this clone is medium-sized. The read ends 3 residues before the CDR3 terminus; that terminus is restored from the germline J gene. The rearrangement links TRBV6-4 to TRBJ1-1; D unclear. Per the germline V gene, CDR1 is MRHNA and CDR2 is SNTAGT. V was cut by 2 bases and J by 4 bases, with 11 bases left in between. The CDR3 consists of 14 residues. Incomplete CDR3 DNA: TGTGCCAGCAGTGACAGTGTTGAAGGCACTGAA. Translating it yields CASSDSVEGTE. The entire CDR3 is CASSDSVEGTEAFF.

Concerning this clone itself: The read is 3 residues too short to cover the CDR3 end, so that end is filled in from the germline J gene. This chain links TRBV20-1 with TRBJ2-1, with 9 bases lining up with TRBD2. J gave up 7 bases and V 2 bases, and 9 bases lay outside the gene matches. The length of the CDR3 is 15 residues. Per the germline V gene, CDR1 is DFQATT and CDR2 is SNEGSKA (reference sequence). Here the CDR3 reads CSARNHRTSGNEQFF. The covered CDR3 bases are TGCAGTGCTAGAAATCATCGAACTAGCGGGAATGAG.

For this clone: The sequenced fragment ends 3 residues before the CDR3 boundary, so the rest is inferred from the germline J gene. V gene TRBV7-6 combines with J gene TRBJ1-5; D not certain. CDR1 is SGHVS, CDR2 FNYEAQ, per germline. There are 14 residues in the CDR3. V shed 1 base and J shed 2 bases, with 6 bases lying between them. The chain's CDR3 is CASSLVQGNQPQHF. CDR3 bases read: TGTGCCAGCAGCTTAGTTCAGGGCAATCAGCCC.